Listed here are 30 T cell receptor beta chains from one sample, sequenced in a study of identical twins (dated by TCRdb to about 2016). Libraries were built with 5' RACE. TCRdb names Illumina HiSeq 2000 as the instrument used. The raw public data were reprocessed by TCRdb itself: fastp quality trimming at Q25, MiXCR clonotype calling, in-frame beta chains only. Rows are unified per CDR3 protein, each entry keeping the most common DNA and genes. For this sample the table gives 280,000 or so distinct CDR3 sequences, of which under 9.5% were detected only once. Around 2.1% of the sample is held by the ten biggest clonotypes. This same sample was also taken into another study, of yellow fever vaccine responses in identical twins.

Sequences were obtained from memory (CD45RO+) T cells sorted from blood. In light of the paper, this sample's cell subset or site label describes: CD45RO+ enriched T cells. Receptors were obtained from a woman between 18 and 29 years old in good health.

This clonotype was recorded at least ten times. The chain is built from TRBV7-9 and TRBJ2-7; D unclear. Germline assignment: CDR1 SEHNR and CDR2 FQNEAQ (reference sequence). The V end lost 1 base, the J end lost 2 bases, and 18 bases lay between the germline ends. The CDR3 is 17 amino acids. CDR3 nucleotides: TGTGCCAGCAGCTTAGGAGCGTTGGTCCGAACAACCTACGAGCAGTACTTC. Protein product: CASSLGALVRTTYEQYF.

This clonotype has ten or more counts. The genes are TRBV12-3 or TRBV12-4 and TRBJ1-1; D unresolved. CDR3 length: 13 amino acids. Trimming stripped 7 bases from V and 2 bases from J, with 11 bases between. This CDR3 reads CASKFAANTEAFF. CDR3 coding DNA: TGTGCCAGCAAGTTTGCGGCTAACACTGAAGCTTTCTTT.

This clonotype was found many times. The chain recombines TRBV7-9 with TRBJ2-1, with D possibly matching TRBD1 (6 bases). This CDR3 region has 12 residues. Trimming left V 5 bases short and J 16 bases short, with 18 bases between. Germline V gene lookup returns CDR1 SEHNR and CDR2 FQNEAQ (reference sequence). The CDR3 is CASSPGVQALFF. The CDR3 DNA reads TGTGCCAGCAGCCCAGGGGTCCAGGCCCTTTTCTTC.

The gene calls are TRBV4-1 and TRBJ2-1; 7 bases map to TRBD2. The germline CDR1 and CDR2 sequences are MGHRA and YSYEKL. The CDR3 contains 17 residues. V was clipped by 2 bases and J by 0 bases; unmatched bases: 7. The CDR3 sequence is CASSQRSRGSSYNEQFF. Here the CDR3 DNA reads TGCGCCAGCAGCCAAAGGTCGCGGGGGAGCTCCTACAATGAGCAGTTCTTC.

The CDR3 is CASRTPGIRGYTQYF. CDR3 bases: TGTGCCAGCAGGACACCTGGGATCCGGGGGTATACGCAGTATTTT. The rearrangement links TRBV6-1 to TRBJ2-3, with D possibly TRBD2 on 6 matching bases. The CDR3 sequence is 15 residues long. Germline CDR1 reads MNHNS; CDR2 reads SASEGT. V was clipped by 6 bases and J by 7 bases, with 20 bases between them.

This rearrangement joins TRBV5-6 to TRBJ1-6, with 7 bases aligning to TRBD1. CDR1 and CDR2 (germline): SGHDT, YYEEEE. Germline trimming cut 4 bases from V and 9 bases from J; bases unmatched to any gene: 10. The CDR3 extends over 15 amino acids. The CDR3 DNA reads TGTGCCAGCAGCCCGTACGACAGGGACGCTTCACCCCTCCACTTT. It codes for CASSPYDRDASPLHF.

This clonotype was counted a few times. V usage is TRBV20-1 and J usage is TRBJ1-2; no definite D call. Germline CDR1 DFQATT, CDR2 SNEGSKA (reference sequence). Trimming shortened V by 6 bases and J by 6 bases, and 17 bases separated the two germline ends. The CDR3 runs 13 residues. This CDR3 reads CSADRTGSDGYTF. In nucleotides, the CDR3 is TGCAGTGCCGACCGGACGGGTTCCGATGGCTACACCTTC.

This clonotype was picked up a small number of times. The chain combines TRBV18 with TRBJ2-7, with TRBD1 matching 9 bases. Germline assignment: CDR1 KGHSH and CDR2 LQKENI. This CDR3 comprises 16 residues. The junction had 9 bases not matched to a gene; V was cut back by 4 bases and J by 2 bases. The CDR3 DNA follows: TGTGCCAGCTCACTCACGGGACAGGGTTTTACCTACGAGCAGTACGTC. Encoded protein: CASSLTGQGFTYEQYV.

The chain joins TRBV5-1 to TRBJ2-1; TRBD1 or TRBD2 may be the D gene (5 bases each). CDR3 length: 15 residues. Per the germline V gene, CDR1 is SGHRS and CDR2 is YFSETQ. Trimming stripped 0 bases from V and 6 bases from J, with 13 bases between. In nucleotides, the CDR3 is TGCGCCAGCAGCTTGGTTTGGGGGAGACTCAATGAGCAGTTCTTC. It specifies CASSLVWGRLNEQFF.

This clonotype appeared many times. The chain has TRBV7-6 and TRBJ2-1; no clear D gene. Germline V gives CDR1 SGHVS, CDR2 FNYEAQ. Trimming stripped 2 bases from V and 3 bases from J, with 14 bases between. The CDR3 spans 16 residues. Written as DNA, the CDR3 is TGTGCCAGCAGCTTATTGATTAGTGGCAACTACAATGAGCAGTTCTTC. Residues: CASSLLISGNYNEQFF.

The V gene is TRBV20-1, the J gene TRBJ2-3; D ambiguous. The germline V gene encodes CDR1 DFQATT and CDR2 SNEGSKA (reference sequence). The ends were cut back, 3 bases at V and 0 bases at J, with 4 bases in the middle. The CDR3 consists of 12 residues. The DNA for the CDR3 is TGCAGTGCTAGTAGTAGCACAGATACGCAGTATTTT. Its protein product is CSASSSTDTQYF.

In this sample, this clonotype turned up a few times. The chain carries TRBV7-9 and TRBJ2-4; the match to TRBD1 covers 7 bases. This CDR3 is built from 14 residues. V trimming: 6 bases; J trimming: 6 bases; junction bases outside the gene matches: 8. CDR1 is SEHNR, CDR2 FQNEAQ, per germline (reference sequence). CDR3 protein: CASRPTGTANIQYF. The CDR3 DNA reads as TGTGCCAGCAGACCCACCGGGACAGCAAACATTCAGTACTTC. Full variable domain (outside the CDR3, taken from reference TRBV7-9 and TRBJ2-4): DTGVSQNPRHKITKRGQNVTFRCDPISEHNRLYWYRQTLGQGPEFLTYFQNEAQLEKSRLLSDRFSAERPKGSFSTLEIQRTEQGDSAMYLCASRPTGTANIQYFGAGTRLSVL.

This chain uses TRBV10-3 with TRBJ2-7; 9 bases map to TRBD1. CDR3 length equals 14 residues. V lost 6 bases and J lost 6; bases outside the gene matches: 9. Germline V gives CDR1 ENHRY, CDR2 SYGVKD. The CDR3 DNA follows: TGTGCCATCAGATCCGGGACAGGGATTCCCGAGCAGTACTTC. Its translation is CAIRSGTGIPEQYF.

The CDR3 DNA sequence: TGTGCCAGCAGTTCATTCCCCCCAGGGCCCCAGCATTTT. Translating gives CASSSFPPGPQHF. The chain has TRBV28 and TRBJ1-5; D gene ambiguous. CDR1 and CDR2 (germline): MDHEN, SYDVKM. V gave up 4 bases and J gave up 9 bases, with 13 bases separating them. The CDR3 length is 13 residues. The whole variable domain, remainder taken from reference TRBV28 and TRBJ1-5, is DVKVTQSSRYLVKRTGEKVFLECVQDMDHENMFWYRQDPGLGLRLIYFSYDVKMKEKGDIPEGYSVSREKKERFSLILESASTNQTSMYLCASSSFPPGPQHFGDGTRLSIL.

The CDR3 spells CASSLYSGIESDTQYF. CDR3 nucleotides: TGTGCCAGCAGCTTATATAGCGGGATAGAGTCAGATACGCAGTATTTT. This chain connects TRBV11-2 to TRBJ2-3; 8 positions agree with TRBD2. The V gene end was trimmed by 2 bases and the J gene end by 4 bases; junction bases not matched to a gene: 8. The CDR3 totals 16 residues. The V gene's germline CDR1 is SGHAT and CDR2 FQNNGV.

The chain carries TRBV11-2 and TRBJ2-3, with D possibly called TRBD1 or TRBD2 (6 bases each). The germline CDR1 and CDR2 sequences are SGHAT and FQNNGV. The length of the CDR3 is 15 residues. V dropped 0 bases and J dropped 4 bases, with 11 bases sitting between them. The CDR3 is CASSLEGGRSDTQYF. For the CDR3, the DNA is TGTGCCAGCAGCTTAGAGGGGGGCCGGTCAGATACGCAGTATTTT.

This clonotype has at least ten counts. The rearrangement joins TRBV5-1 to TRBJ1-1; D possibly corresponds to TRBD1 (5 bases). Trimming removed 5 bases at V and 5 bases at J, with 7 bases between. This CDR3 spans 11 amino acids. CDR1 and CDR2 (germline): SGHRS, YFSETQ. The DNA for the CDR3 is TGCGCCAGCAGGGGGGGAACTGAAGCTTTCTTT. The encoded protein is CASRGGTEAFF.

This clonotype was recorded many times. The rearrangement links TRBV7-9 to TRBJ2-2, with D tentatively TRBD1 (6 bases). Germline V lookup: CDR1 SEHNR, CDR2 FQNEAQ (reference sequence). V lost 5 bases and J lost 7, with 14 bases in between. This CDR3 has 14 residues. CDR3 bases: TGTGCCAGCAGCCCCCCAACAGGGCTCGGGGAGCTGTTTTTT. It specifies CASSPPTGLGELFF.

The chain couples TRBV20-1 to TRBJ2-5; perhaps TRBD2 as D (5 bases). In germline, CDR1 is DFQATT, CDR2 SNEGSKA (reference sequence). This CDR3 is 12 amino acids long. The V gene lost 2 bases and the J gene lost 5 bases, with 9 bases spanning the gap. DNA for the CDR3: TGCAGTGCTAGAATCGGGGTGGAGACCCAGTACTTC. Its protein product is CSARIGVETQYF.

This clonotype has just a few counts. V and J are TRBV3-1 and TRBJ2-7; no reliable D call. CDR3 length equals 14 residues. Germline V gene data show CDR1 as LGHDT and CDR2 as YNNKEL (reference sequence). The ends were cut back, 5 bases at V and 0 bases at J, with 11 bases in the middle. DNA of the CDR3: TGTGCCAGCAGCTTCTCTAGGAACTCCTACGAGCAGTACTTC. Amino acid sequence: CASSFSRNSYEQYF.

The chain employs TRBV11-2 and TRBJ2-1; 11 nucleotides match TRBD2. Losses at the gene ends were 5 bases for V and 6 bases for J; bases not matched to a gene: 9. CDR3 size: 16 residues. CDR1 is SGHAT, CDR2 FQNNGV, per germline. CDR3 amino acids: CASSRGLAGRGNEQFF. The CDR3 DNA reads as TGTGCCAGCAGCCGTGGACTAGCGGGCCGGGGCAATGAGCAGTTCTTC.

This clonotype was detected a few times. The rearrangement links TRBV11-2 to TRBJ2-1; the match to TRBD2 covers 7 bases. The CDR3 spans 14 residues. In germline, CDR1 is SGHAT, CDR2 FQNNGV. With V trimmed by 5 bases and J by 2 bases, 3 bases remained unmatched. CDR3 sequence reads: CASSRTSAYNEQFF. CDR3 in DNA: TGTGCCAGCAGCAGGACTAGTGCCTACAATGAGCAGTTCTTC.

This clonotype occurred many times. The V and J genes are TRBV12-3 or TRBV12-4 and TRBJ2-1, with a possible D match to TRBD2 (6 bases). CDR3 length: 16 amino acids. V was shortened by 6 bases and J by 0 bases, with 15 bases between the two germline ends. In DNA form, the CDR3 reads TGTGCCAGCAGCTCGGGCCGACTAGTCTCCTACAATGAGCAGTTCTTC. Translated: CASSSGRLVSYNEQFF.

The rearrangement links TRBV5-5 to TRBJ2-4; tentative D call: TRBD2 (7 bases). The V end was cut by 0 bases, the J end by 7 bases, with 11 bases between. The CDR3 loop spans 14 amino acids. Germline V gene sequence: CDR1 SGHKS, CDR2 YYEKEE (reference sequence). In DNA, the CDR3 is TGTGCCAGCAGCTTGGATGGGGGGGCGAACATTCAGTACTTC. This sequence encodes CASSLDGGANIQYF.

CDR3 protein: CASSLGSGGNTGELFF. The DNA for the CDR3 is TGCGCCAGCAGCTTGGGATCAGGGGGGAACACCGGGGAGCTGTTTTTT. The chain links TRBV5-1 to TRBJ2-2; TRBD1 matches 7 bases. Trimming removed 0 bases from V and 1 base from J; junction bases left unmatched: 3. Germline values: CDR1 SGHRS, CDR2 YFSETQ. CDR3 size: 16 residues.

This clonotype was counted ten times or more. The chain couples TRBV10-3 to TRBJ1-3; TRBD1 aligns across 9 bases. The CDR3 extends over 15 amino acids. Per germline, CDR1 ENHRY and CDR2 SYGVKD. Trimming removed 5 bases from V and 4 bases from J; junction bases left unmatched: 6. In DNA, the CDR3 is TGTGCCATCAGTATAGGACAGGGGAGCGGAAACACCATATATTTT. It specifies CAISIGQGSGNTIYF.

This clonotype was seen only a few times. The chain couples TRBV7-2 to TRBJ2-7, with D uncertain. V lost 1 base, J lost 5 bases, and 9 bases lay in between. The germline CDR1 and CDR2 sequences are SGHTA and FQGNSA. This CDR3 has 13 amino acids. DNA of the CDR3: TGTGCCAGCAGCTTAGTCGCCAGGAACGAGCAGTACTTC. Its translation is CASSLVARNEQYF.

This clonotype was observed many times. V is TRBV2 and J is TRBJ1-4; D is unclear. Trimming left V 6 bases short and J 10 bases short, with 9 bases between. The CDR3 contains 11 residues. CDR1 is SNHLY and CDR2 is FYNNEI in the germline V gene. CDR3 region: CASRTGGKLFF. CDR3 DNA: TGTGCCAGCAGGACCGGAGGAAAACTGTTTTTT.

The chain uses TRBV6-5 and TRBJ1-1; tentative D call: TRBD1 (5 bases). The CDR3 is made up of 16 amino acids. Germline CDR1 and CDR2: MNHEY and SVGAGI. V was clipped by 0 bases and J by 3 bases, with 14 bases between them. The CDR3 loop is CASSYSAGARYTEAFF. CDR3 nucleotide sequence: TGTGCCAGCAGTTACTCGGCCGGGGCGCGGTACACTGAAGCTTTCTTT.

At least ten counts were recorded for this clonotype. This sequence joins TRBV4-1 and TRBJ2-7; TRBD2 matches at 7 bases. The CDR3 extends over 15 amino acids. With V trimmed by 0 bases and J by 4 bases, 6 bases remained unmatched. Per germline, CDR1 MGHRA and CDR2 YSYEKL. In nucleotides, the CDR3 is TGCGCCAGCAGCCAAGATAGGACTAGAACTTACGAGCAGTACTTC. Protein sequence: CASSQDRTRTYEQYF.